This TCR beta chain originates from a study of post-analysis software for immune sequencing data. This CDR3 spans 12 amino acids. Study-wide results and limits: Controls showed lower frequencies than patients for roughly five TRBV segments, and TRBV5-6, TRBV5-1 and TRBV20-1 were among these.

On this clonotype itself: As yet, its antigen is unknown. A much larger clone is a single base away; this may be a read error.

The authors incorporated unique molecular identifiers into the TCR beta cDNA libraries. TCRdb recomputed calls from the PCR reads with MiXCR, one row per CDR3 protein. This sample has approximately 250,000 distinct CDR3 sequences; less than 40% occur once, and the top ten carry more than 4%. Sequenced: blood. The rearrangement links TRBV12-3 or TRBV12-4 to TRBJ2-3; 7 nucleotides match TRBD2. The sequence was obtained from a girl aged 5-17 years with multiple sclerosis. CDR3 amino acids: CASGLDSDAQYF. CDR3 bases: TGTGCCAGCGGACTAGATTCAGATGCGCAGTATTTT.